The sequence of this T cell receptor (beta chain) was determined in a study of high-grade serous ovarian cancer treatment subgroups. Background on the study: Mean per sample: about 14,000 reads, more than 6,500 unique TCR beta rearrangements. Whole-study findings and limits: Different patients shared almost no repertoire; same-patient tumors shared about 0.11 to 0.79. CDR1 and CDR2 were left unanalyzed; analyses focused on CDR3. Higher neoantigen levels went with greater TCR clonal relatedness.

Measured with immunoSEQ multiplex PCR; TCRdb has only the in-frame clones, and not every one. Here the sample spans around 37,000 clones, 70% to 80% being singletons. On this clone itself: The target antigen is unknown.

The tumor samples were collected prior to definitive surgery or chemotherapy. The length of the CDR3 is 16 residues. Germline CDR1 is KGHSH and CDR2 is LQKENI. V was trimmed by 1 base and J by 0 bases, leaving 10 bases between them. The sequence was obtained from a human donor with high-grade serous ovarian cancer. Sequences were obtained from tumor tissue. The chain recombines TRBV18 with TRBJ1-3; D unresolved. CDR3 coding DNA: TGTGCCAGCTCACCACTCCCGCCCGACTCTGGAAACACCATATATTTT. It specifies CASSPLPPDSGNTIYF. Complete variable domain (other parts from reference TRBV18 and TRBJ1-3): NAGVMQNPRHLVRRRGQEARLRCSPMKGHSHVYWYRQLPEEGLKFMVYLQKENIIDESGMPKERFSAEFPKEGPSILRIQQVVRGDSAAYFCASSPLPPDSGNTIYFGEGSWLTVV.